The clone carrying this TCR beta chain was picked up a small number of times. A read error may produce the germline difference seen at one junction end. This sample is drawn from a study of regulatory T cells in long-lasting Graves disease. To make TCR beta libraries, researchers used iRepertoire HTBI primers and Arm-PCR of CDR3 regions. A single record per CDR3 protein comes from TCRdb applying MiXCR to the multiplex PCR reads. The sample holds approximately 560,000 distinct CDR3 sequences; more than 15% are singletons and the top ten take 12%. Time point in this sample: newly diagnosed GD, antithyroid drugs for less than 3 months. Scientists built the TCR library using RNA that was extracted from PBMCs. EDTA tubes collected around 8.7 milliliters of peripheral blood. A further study also used this sample, focusing on T cells in Graves' hyperthyroidism and ophthalmopathy. This second report adds: Carried out on the TCR CDR3, a first-round RT-PCR used the HTBI primer set.

This sequence was found in a man younger than 30 with Graves disease. Sequenced here: peripheral blood mononuclear cells (PBMCs), sampled at new diagnosis, from a patient treated with antithyroid drugs.

CDR3 loop: CASSVGVGGDYAF. DNA for the CDR3: TGTGCCAGCAGCGTAGGAGTAGGGGGGGACTACGCCTTC. V is TRBV9 and J is TRBJ1-2, with D perhaps TRBD1 (6 bases). Germline V gene lookup returns CDR1 SGDLS and CDR2 YYNGEE. The CDR3 contains 13 residues.